This T cell receptor (beta chain) was observed in a study of OX40 agonist ivuxolimab in advanced cancers. Measured with immunoSEQ multiplex PCR; TCRdb has only the in-frame clones, and not every one. The sample has approximately 76,000 clones, around nine tenths seen once. A word on this clone: Its antigen is as yet unknown.

General observations from the study: By week 6 at 0.1 to 3.0 mg/kg, blood CD4+ and CD8+ T cells had expanded clonally.

Trimming at V came to 2 bases and at J to 6 bases, leaving 16 bases not matched to a gene. The germline V gene encodes CDR1 MNHEY and CDR2 SMNVEV (reference sequence). The CDR3 is 19 residues long. At cycle 4 day 1, cycle 7 day 1, and baseline, blood was sampled. This sequence originates from an adult with an advanced solid tumor such as melanoma, head and neck, liver or kidney cancer. The rearrangement joins TRBV27 to TRBJ2-5; TRBD2 agrees at 12 bases. The sample here was CD4+ or CD8+ T cells sorted from blood, taken in a trial of the OX40 agonist ivuxolimab. The DNA of the CDR3 is TGTGCCAGCAGTTTAGGGCATGGGCTAGCGGGAGGGACCAGCAAGACCCAGTACTTC. Its translation: CASSLGHGLAGGTSKTQYF.